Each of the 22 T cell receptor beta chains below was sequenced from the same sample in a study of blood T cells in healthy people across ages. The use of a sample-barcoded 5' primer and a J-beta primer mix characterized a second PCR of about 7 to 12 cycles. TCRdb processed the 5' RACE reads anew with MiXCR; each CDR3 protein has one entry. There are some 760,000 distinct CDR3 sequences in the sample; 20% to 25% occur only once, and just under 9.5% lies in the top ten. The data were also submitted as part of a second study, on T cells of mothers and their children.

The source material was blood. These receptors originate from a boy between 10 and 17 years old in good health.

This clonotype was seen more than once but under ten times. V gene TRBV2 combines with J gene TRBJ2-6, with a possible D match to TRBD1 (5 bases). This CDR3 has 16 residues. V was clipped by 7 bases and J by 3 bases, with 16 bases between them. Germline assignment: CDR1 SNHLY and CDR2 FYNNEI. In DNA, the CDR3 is TGTGCCAGCATTGTAGGGAAAGGGGATGGGGCCAACGTCCTGACTTTC. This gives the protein CASIVGKGDGANVLTF.

The CDR3 DNA follows: TGTGCCAGCAGGAAAGGGACTACGGAGACCCAGTACTTC. Translated, it gives CASRKGTTETQYF. V usage is TRBV7-3 and J usage is TRBJ2-5, with TRBD2 matching 7 bases. CDR3 length equals 13 residues. Germline CDR1 reads SGHTA; CDR2 reads FQGTGA. V dropped 6 bases and J dropped 5; count of bases not matched to a gene: 6.

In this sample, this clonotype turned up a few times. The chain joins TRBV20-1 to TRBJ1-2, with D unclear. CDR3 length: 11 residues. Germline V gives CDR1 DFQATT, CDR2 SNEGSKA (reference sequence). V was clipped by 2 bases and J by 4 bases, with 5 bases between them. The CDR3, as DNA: TGCAGTGCTAGATCCCTCTATGGCTACACCTTC. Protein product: CSARSLYGYTF.

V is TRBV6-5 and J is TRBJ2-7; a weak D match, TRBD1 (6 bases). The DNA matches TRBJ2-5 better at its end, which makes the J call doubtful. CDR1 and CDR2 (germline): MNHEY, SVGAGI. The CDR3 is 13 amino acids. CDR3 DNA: TGTGCCAGCAGTACAGGGTTCCAAGAGACCCAGTACTTC. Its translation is CASSTGFQETQYF.

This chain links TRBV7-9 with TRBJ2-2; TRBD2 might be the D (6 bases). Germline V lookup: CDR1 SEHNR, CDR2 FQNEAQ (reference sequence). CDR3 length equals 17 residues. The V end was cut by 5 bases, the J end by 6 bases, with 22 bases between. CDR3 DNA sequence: TGTGCCAGCAGCCCCCTCTGGGCTAGCGAAAAGGCCGGGGAGCTGTTTTTT. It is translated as CASSPLWASEKAGELFF.

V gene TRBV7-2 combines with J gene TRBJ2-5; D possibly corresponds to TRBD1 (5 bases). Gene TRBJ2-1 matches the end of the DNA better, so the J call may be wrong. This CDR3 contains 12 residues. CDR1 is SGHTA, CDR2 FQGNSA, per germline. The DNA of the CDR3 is TGTGCCAGCAGCGAAGCAGGGTATGAGCAGTTCTTC. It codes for CASSEAGYEQFF.

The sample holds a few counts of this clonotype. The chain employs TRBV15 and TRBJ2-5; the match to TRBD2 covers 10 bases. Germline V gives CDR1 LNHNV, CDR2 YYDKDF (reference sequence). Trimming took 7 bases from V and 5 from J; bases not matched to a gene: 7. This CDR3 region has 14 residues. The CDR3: CATTSGTSEETQYF. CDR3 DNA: TGTGCCACCACATCCGGGACTAGCGAGGAGACCCAGTACTTC.

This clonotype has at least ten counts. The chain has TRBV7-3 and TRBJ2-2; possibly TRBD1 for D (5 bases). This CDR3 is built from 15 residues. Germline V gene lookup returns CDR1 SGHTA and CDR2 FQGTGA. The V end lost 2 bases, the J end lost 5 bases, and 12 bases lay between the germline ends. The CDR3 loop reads CASSLFAGNTGELFF. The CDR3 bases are TGTGCCAGCAGCTTATTTGCAGGGAATACCGGGGAGCTGTTTTTT. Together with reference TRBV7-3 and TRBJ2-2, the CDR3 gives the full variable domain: GAGVSQTPSNKVTEKGKYVELRCDPISGHTALYWYRQSLGQGPEFLIYFQGTGAADDSGLPNDRFFAVRPEGSVSTLKIQRTERGDSAVYLCASSLFAGNTGELFFGEGSRLTVL.

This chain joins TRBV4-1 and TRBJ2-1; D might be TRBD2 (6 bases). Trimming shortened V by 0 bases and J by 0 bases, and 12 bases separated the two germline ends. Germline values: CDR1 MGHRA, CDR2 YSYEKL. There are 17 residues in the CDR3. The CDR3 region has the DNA TGCGCCAGCAGCCAAGAGGTGGAGACTAGCTCCTACAATGAGCAGTTCTTC. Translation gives CASSQEVETSSYNEQFF.

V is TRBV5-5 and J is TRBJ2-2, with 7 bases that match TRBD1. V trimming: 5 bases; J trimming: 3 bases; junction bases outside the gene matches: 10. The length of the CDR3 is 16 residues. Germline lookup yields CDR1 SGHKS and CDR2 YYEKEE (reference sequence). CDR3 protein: CASSEADRKYTGELFF. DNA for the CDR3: TGTGCCAGCAGTGAGGCGGACAGGAAGTACACCGGGGAGCTGTTTTTT. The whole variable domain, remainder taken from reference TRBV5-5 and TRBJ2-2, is DAGVTQSPTHLIKTRGQQVTLRCSPISGHKSVSWYQQVLGQGPQFIFQYYEKEERGRGNFPDRFSARQFPNYSSELNVNALLLGDSALYLCASSEADRKYTGELFFGEGSRLTVL.

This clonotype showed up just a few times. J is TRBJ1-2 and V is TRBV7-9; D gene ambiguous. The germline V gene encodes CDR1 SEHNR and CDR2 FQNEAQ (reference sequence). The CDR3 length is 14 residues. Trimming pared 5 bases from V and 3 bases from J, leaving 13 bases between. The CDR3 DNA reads TGTGCCAGCAGCCCCCCCGGGCTCGACTATGGCTACACCTTC. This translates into CASSPPGLDYGYTF.

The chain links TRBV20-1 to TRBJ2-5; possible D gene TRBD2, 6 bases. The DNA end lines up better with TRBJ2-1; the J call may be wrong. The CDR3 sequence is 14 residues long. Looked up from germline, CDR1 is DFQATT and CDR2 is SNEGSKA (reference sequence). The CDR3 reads CSARESSARNEQFF. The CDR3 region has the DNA TGCAGTGCTAGAGAGTCTAGCGCCCGCAATGAGCAGTTCTTC.

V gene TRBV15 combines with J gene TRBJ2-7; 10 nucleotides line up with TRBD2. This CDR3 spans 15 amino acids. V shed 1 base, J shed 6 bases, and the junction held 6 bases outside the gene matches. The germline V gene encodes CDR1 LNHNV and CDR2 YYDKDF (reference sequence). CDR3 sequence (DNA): TGTGCCACCAGCAGAGTGGGAGGACTAGCGGCCGAGCAGTACTTC. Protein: CATSRVGGLAAEQYF.

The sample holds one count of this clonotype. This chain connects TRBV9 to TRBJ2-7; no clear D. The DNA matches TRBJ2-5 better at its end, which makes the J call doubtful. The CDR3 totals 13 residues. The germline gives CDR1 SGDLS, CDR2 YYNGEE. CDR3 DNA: TGTGCCAGCAGCGTAGGGGCAGTAGAGACCCAGTACTTC. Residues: CASSVGAVETQYF.

The CDR3, as DNA: TGTGCCAGCAGCTTAAGGGGGGAGGATATCTACAATGAGCAGTTCTTC. This encodes CASSLRGEDIYNEQFF. The chain couples TRBV7-9 to TRBJ2-1; D is perhaps TRBD1 or TRBD2 (6 bases each). CDR1 and CDR2 from the germline V gene are SEHNR and FQNEAQ (reference sequence). V was trimmed by 2 bases and J by 3 bases, leaving 14 bases between them. This CDR3 is built from 16 residues.

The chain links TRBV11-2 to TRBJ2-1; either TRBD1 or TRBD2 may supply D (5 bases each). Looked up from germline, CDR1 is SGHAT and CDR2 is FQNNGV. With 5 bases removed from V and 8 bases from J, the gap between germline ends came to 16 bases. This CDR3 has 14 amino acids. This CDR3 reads CASSLGAYDHEQFF. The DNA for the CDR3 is TGTGCCAGCAGCCTCGGGGCGTATGACCATGAGCAGTTCTTC.

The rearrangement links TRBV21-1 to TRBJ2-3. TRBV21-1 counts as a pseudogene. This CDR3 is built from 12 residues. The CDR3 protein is CASPTSTDTQYF. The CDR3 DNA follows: TGTGCCAGCCCTACTAGCACAGATACGCAGTATTTT.

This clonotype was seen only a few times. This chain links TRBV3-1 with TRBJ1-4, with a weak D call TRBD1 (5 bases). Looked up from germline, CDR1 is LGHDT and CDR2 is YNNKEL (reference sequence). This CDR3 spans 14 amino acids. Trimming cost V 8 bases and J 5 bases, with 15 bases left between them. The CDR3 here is CASDNGGKNEKLFF. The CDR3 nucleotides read TGTGCCAGCGACAATGGGGGGAAGAATGAAAAACTGTTTTTT. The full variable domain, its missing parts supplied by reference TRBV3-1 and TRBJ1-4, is DTAVSQTPKYLVTQMGNDKSIKCEQNLGHDTMYWYKQDSKKFLKIMFSYNNKELIINETVPNRFSPKSPDKAHLNLHINSLELGDSAVYFCASDNGGKNEKLFFGSGTQLSVL.

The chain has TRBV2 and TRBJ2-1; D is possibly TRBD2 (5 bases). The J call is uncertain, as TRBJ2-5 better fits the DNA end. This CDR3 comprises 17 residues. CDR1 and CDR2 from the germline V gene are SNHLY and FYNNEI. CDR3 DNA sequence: TGTGCCAGCAGTGAAGCGCTTCCGACCAGCGGCCAAGAGACCCAGTACTTC. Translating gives CASSEALPTSGQETQYF.

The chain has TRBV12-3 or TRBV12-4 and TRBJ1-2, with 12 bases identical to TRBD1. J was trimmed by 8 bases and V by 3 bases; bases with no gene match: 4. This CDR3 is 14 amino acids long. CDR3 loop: CASSFGTGGRGYTF. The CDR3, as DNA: TGTGCCAGCAGTTTTGGGACAGGGGGCCGGGGCTACACCTTC.

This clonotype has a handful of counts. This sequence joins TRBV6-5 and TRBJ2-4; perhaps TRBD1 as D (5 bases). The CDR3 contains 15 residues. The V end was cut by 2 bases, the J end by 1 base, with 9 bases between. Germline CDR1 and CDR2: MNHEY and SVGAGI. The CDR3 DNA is TGTGCCAGCAGTTACGGTGCAGGGGCCAAAAACATTCAGTACTTC. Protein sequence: CASSYGAGAKNIQYF.

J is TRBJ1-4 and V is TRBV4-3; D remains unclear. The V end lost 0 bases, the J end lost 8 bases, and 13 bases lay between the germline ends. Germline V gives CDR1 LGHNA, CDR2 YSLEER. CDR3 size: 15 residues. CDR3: CASSQDHGFEEKLFF. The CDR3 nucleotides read TGCGCCAGCAGCCAAGATCACGGTTTTGAGGAAAAACTGTTTTTT.